A single sample gave rise to the 5 T cell receptor beta chains below, sequenced in a study of T-cell memory formation after mild COVID-19. TCRdb ran MiXCR on the 5' RACE reads and lists one entry per CDR3 protein. The repertoire holds fewer than 350,000 distinct CDR3 sequences, with around an eighth as singletons. Sequencing input: PBMCs or a T cell subset sorted from them (not recorded which). These receptors all stem from a man between 18 and 29 years old who had mild COVID-19 (a few samples of this study predate the infection). Cell type and time point are not known.

This clonotype appeared a few times. This chain uses TRBV9 with TRBJ2-5; D is uncertain. Trimming took off 0 bases at V and 1 base at J, with 4 bases between the two ends. Germline CDR1 SGDLS, CDR2 YYNGEE. The CDR3 contains 13 residues. CDR3 region: CASSVAPQETQYF. In nucleotides, the CDR3 is TGTGCCAGCAGCGTAGCCCCCCAAGAGACCCAGTACTTC.

The sample holds many counts of this clonotype. V and J are TRBV6-6 and TRBJ2-7; 8 bases agree with TRBD2. The CDR3 has 18 residues. Germline V gene lookup returns CDR1 MNHNY and CDR2 SVGAGI (reference sequence). J lost 5 bases, V lost 0 bases, and 15 bases had no gene match. The CDR3 DNA reads as TGTGCCAGCAGTTACTCGAGAGGGACGGCGGGGGGCAAAAACGAGCAGTACGTC. It is translated as CASSYSRGTAGGKNEQYV.

The sample holds a few counts of this clonotype. The chain employs TRBV29-1 and TRBJ2-2; TRBD1 agrees at 7 bases. The CDR3 length is 14 residues. Germline V lookup: CDR1 SQVTM, CDR2 ANQGSEA. Losses at the gene ends were 3 bases for V and 1 base for J; bases not matched to a gene: 2. The CDR3 DNA is TGCAGCGTTGACAGGGGGTGGAACACCGGGGAGCTGTTTTTT. Its protein product is CSVDRGWNTGELFF.

A few counts support this clonotype. The chain couples TRBV5-1 to TRBJ2-5; D gene unclear. In germline, CDR1 is SGHRS, CDR2 YFSETQ. The CDR3 length is 14 residues. V lost 3 bases and J lost 1, with 10 bases in between. CDR3 coding DNA: TGCGCCAGCAGCTGGGCCCTCGCCCAAGAGACCCAGTACTTC. Protein sequence: CASSWALAQETQYF.

This clonotype was picked up a small number of times. The chain employs TRBV7-9 and TRBJ2-3; 9 bases line up with TRBD1. Trimming at V came to 4 bases and at J to 2 bases, leaving 4 bases not matched to a gene. The CDR3 spans 15 residues. In germline, CDR1 is SEHNR, CDR2 FQNEAQ (reference sequence). CDR3 protein: CASSWDRAFTDTQYF. As DNA, the CDR3 is TGTGCCAGCAGCTGGGACAGGGCTTTCACAGATACGCAGTATTTT.